A single sample is the source of the 26 T cell receptor beta chains below, sequenced in a study of blood T cell repertoires in COVID-19 (dated by TCRdb to about 2020). The protocol used for the library was the immunoSEQ multiplex PCR assay. Entries here come from immuneACCESS through TCRdb and include only in-frame sequences with V and J called. Some clones fail to appear in such tables; in the studies checked, an unresolved V gene covers under half of the shortfall, and the cause of the remainder is unknown. Present in this sample are around 60,000 clones, roughly 88% of which were seen just once. 3.5% of the sample goes to the ten largest clones. The sequenced sample was peripheral blood. The origin of the receptors is a man between 45 and 60 years old with active COVID-19.

This chain links TRBV6-6 with TRBJ1-2; TRBD1 aligns across 9 bases. This CDR3 is 14 amino acids long. V lost 4 bases and J lost 5; bases outside the gene matches: 5. Germline CDR1 and CDR2: MNHNY and SVGAGI (reference sequence). The CDR3 nucleotides read TGTGCCAGCAGTTTGGGGACAGGGAGTTATGGCTACACCTTC. Translating gives CASSLGTGSYGYTF.

The chain is built from TRBV9 and TRBJ1-1, with D perhaps matching TRBD1 (5 bases). This CDR3 contains 12 residues. V was pared by 5 bases and J by 7 bases, with 12 bases between. Germline loops: CDR1 SGDLS, CDR2 YYNGEE. The CDR3 sequence is CASSNPQGEAFF. Here the CDR3 DNA reads TGTGCCAGCAGTAATCCCCAGGGTGAAGCTTTCTTT.

The genes are TRBV6-6 and TRBJ1-2, with D possibly being TRBD1 (5 bases). This CDR3 is built from 14 residues. Germline V gene lookup returns CDR1 MNHNY and CDR2 SVGAGI (reference sequence). Trimming cost V 6 bases and J 8 bases, with 19 bases left between them. The CDR3 nucleotides read TGTGCCAGCAGGGGTACAGGAGAAACGCGGGGCTACACCTTC. Translation gives CASRGTGETRGYTF.

The gene calls are TRBV5-1 and TRBJ2-3; no clear D. V lost 1 base and J lost 2, with 8 bases in between. Germline-derived CDR1 and CDR2 are SGHRS and YFSETQ. There are 14 residues in the CDR3. In nucleotides, the CDR3 is TGCGCCAGCAGCTTGCGGGTATACACAGATACGCAGTATTTT. This translates into CASSLRVYTDTQYF. Looking up the rest from reference TRBV5-1 and TRBJ2-3 gives the full variable domain: KAGVTQTPRYLIKTRGQQVTLSCSPISGHRSVSWYQQTPGQGLQFLFEYFSETQRNKGNFPGRFSGRQFSNSRSEMNVSTLELGDSALYLCASSLRVYTDTQYFGPGTRLTVL.

V gene TRBV7-8 combines with J gene TRBJ2-7; 11 bases line up with TRBD2. The CDR3 is 15 residues long. The germline V gene has CDR1 SGHVS and CDR2 FQNEAQ. V lost 0 bases to trimming and J lost 6 bases; unmatched junction nucleotides: 4. CDR3 nucleotide sequence: TGTGCCAGCAGCTTAGCGACTAGCGGGGCCTCCGAGCAGTACTTC. Residues: CASSLATSGASEQYF.

The V call is TRBV5-1, the J call TRBJ2-7, with a tentative D call TRBD1 (6 bases). Germline V gene sequence: CDR1 SGHRS, CDR2 YFSETQ. CDR3 size: 13 residues. V shed 2 bases and J shed 4 bases, with 10 bases lying between them. CDR3 bases: TGCGCCAGCAGCTTAGTACAGGGTTACGAGCAGTACTTC. It yields the protein CASSLVQGYEQYF.

The rearrangement uses TRBV5-1 and TRBJ2-3; TRBD2 is a possible D gene (6 bases). V lost 3 bases to trimming and J lost 6 bases, with 14 bases between them. The CDR3 contains 14 residues. The germline CDR1 and CDR2 sequences are SGHRS and YFSETQ. CDR3 DNA: TGCGCCAGCAGCTCGGGTAGCGGTGCGGATACGCAGTATTTT. Encoded protein: CASSSGSGADTQYF.

V usage is TRBV7-3 and J usage is TRBJ2-5, with 10 positions matching TRBD2. The trim removed 2 bases at V and 9 bases at J, leaving 18 bases unmatched. CDR1 and CDR2 from the germline V gene are SGHTA and FQGTGA. This CDR3 has 18 residues. In nucleotides, the CDR3 is TGTGCCAGCAGCTTATTCCCTACCTTAGAGCGGGGGGGATCGTCCCAGTACTTC. This codes for CASSLFPTLERGGSSQYF.

This clone was found once. The V and J genes are TRBV29-1 and TRBJ2-7, with D maybe TRBD2 (6 bases). This CDR3 is 13 amino acids long. Germline assignment: CDR1 SQVTM and CDR2 ANQGSEA. The V end was cut by 8 bases, the J end by 7 bases, with 21 bases between. The DNA for the CDR3 is TGCAGCTTCCAAGTCGGGGGAAGGGGTGAGCAGTACTTC. Its translation is CSFQVGGRGEQYF.

The rearrangement links TRBV7-3 to TRBJ2-1; 11 nucleotides agree with TRBD2. The trim removed 8 bases at V and 16 bases at J, leaving 16 bases unmatched. The CDR3 has 14 residues. Germline V lookup: CDR1 SGHTA, CDR2 FQGTGA. CDR3 sequence reads: CASHPEGSGGAGFF. CDR3 coding DNA: TGTGCCAGCCACCCCGAGGGTAGCGGGGGGGCGGGTTTCTTC.

CDR3 residues: CASQTTPRLADGGELFF. The CDR3 bases are TGTGCCAGCCAGACAACACCCCGACTAGCGGACGGCGGGGAGCTGTTTTTT. The J gene is TRBJ2-2, the V gene TRBV3-1 (or the pseudogene TRBV3-2), with 9 bases matching TRBD2. This CDR3 comprises 17 residues. Germline CDR1 reads LGHDT; CDR2 reads YNNKEL (reference sequence). Trimming took 8 bases from V and 7 from J; bases not matched to a gene: 17.

The CDR3, as DNA: TGTGCCAGCAGCTCTACCGCGGGGACTAGCGGCCAAGAGACCCAGTACTTC. This encodes CASSSTAGTSGQETQYF. The V call is TRBV7-2, the J call TRBJ2-5; TRBD2 matches 11 bases. Germline trimming cut 4 bases from V and 1 base from J; bases unmatched to any gene: 8. The CDR3 runs 17 residues. Germline CDR1 and CDR2: SGHTA and FQGNSA.

The genes are TRBV11-2 and TRBJ2-2; TRBD1 is a possible D gene (5 bases). The CDR3 spans 18 residues. V shed 4 bases and J shed 1 base, with 19 bases lying between them. The germline gives CDR1 SGHAT, CDR2 FQNNGV. The CDR3 nucleotides are TGTGCCAGCAGCTCCGGCCTAAGAGGACAAATGAACACCGGGGAGCTGTTTTTT. Amino acid sequence: CASSSGLRGQMNTGELFF.

CDR3 amino acids: CASRSGDRGNNSPLHF. CDR3 coding DNA: TGCGCCAGCAGGTCGGGGGACAGGGGGAATAATTCACCCCTCCACTTT. V usage is TRBV5-1 and J usage is TRBJ1-6; 11 bases are shared with TRBD1. Trimming at V came to 5 bases and at J to 5 bases, leaving 6 bases not matched to a gene. The CDR3 has 16 amino acids. Germline V gives CDR1 SGHRS, CDR2 YFSETQ.

This chain links TRBV11-3 with TRBJ2-7, with 8 bases fitting TRBD1. V was clipped by 6 bases and J by 4 bases; unmatched bases: 11. CDR1 is SGHNT, CDR2 YENEEA, per germline. The CDR3 runs to 15 residues. The CDR3 loop reads CASSPGQGAGYEQYF. The CDR3 DNA sequence: TGTGCCAGCAGTCCTGGACAGGGTGCTGGTTACGAGCAGTACTTC.

This sequence joins TRBV6-2 or TRBV6-3 and TRBJ2-1, with 9 bases identical to TRBD2. The germline gives CDR1 MNHEY, CDR2 SVGEGT. The V segment lost 4 bases and the J segment 4 bases; nucleotides outside the gene matches: 11. CDR3 length: 17 amino acids. CDR3 amino acids: CASSLRLAGLLYNEQFF. As DNA, the CDR3 is TGTGCCAGCAGTTTAAGGCTAGCGGGGTTATTATACAATGAGCAGTTCTTC.

This clone has only one observation. The rearrangement uses TRBV5-5 and TRBJ1-3, with D unclear. Germline V gene lookup returns CDR1 SGHKS and CDR2 YYEKEE (reference sequence). V shed 0 bases and J shed 0 bases, with 7 bases lying between them. The CDR3 spans 15 residues. CDR3: CASSLGLFSGNTIYF. CDR3 sequence (DNA): TGTGCCAGCAGCTTGGGACTCTTCTCTGGAAACACCATATATTTT. Using reference TRBV5-5 and TRBJ1-3 for the parts outside the CDR3, the full variable domain is DAGVTQSPTHLIKTRGQQVTLRCSPISGHKSVSWYQQVLGQGPQFIFQYYEKEERGRGNFPDRFSARQFPNYSSELNVNALLLGDSALYLCASSLGLFSGNTIYFGEGSWLTVV.

The J gene is TRBJ2-7, the V gene TRBV11-3, with 9 bases lining up with TRBD2. The V gene's germline CDR1 is SGHNT and CDR2 YENEEA. The CDR3 covers 16 residues. V lost 2 bases, J lost 0 bases, and 5 bases stayed unmatched. CDR3 protein: CASSLRLAGSSYEQYF. In DNA, the CDR3 is TGTGCCAGCAGCTTAAGGCTAGCGGGGAGCTCCTACGAGCAGTACTTC.

The V and J genes are TRBV7-9 and TRBJ2-7; tentative D call: TRBD2 (5 bases). CDR1 SEHNR and CDR2 FQNEAQ come from the germline V gene (reference sequence). Trimming took 3 bases from V and 1 from J, leaving 10 bases between them. The CDR3 has 14 amino acids. The CDR3 region is CASSFPPGSYEQYF. The CDR3 DNA reads as TGTGCCAGCAGCTTTCCACCGGGGTCCTACGAGCAGTACTTC.

The rearrangement joins TRBV3-1 (or the pseudogene TRBV3-2) to TRBJ1-6; D possibly corresponds to TRBD1 (5 bases). There are 14 residues in the CDR3. The V end was cut by 2 bases, the J end by 6 bases, with 8 bases between. Germline-derived CDR1 and CDR2 are LGHDT and YNNKEL (reference sequence). CDR3 DNA sequence: TGTGCCAGCAGCCAATATAGGGGTAATTCACCCCTCCACTTT. Translation gives CASSQYRGNSPLHF.

The gene calls are TRBV6-1 and TRBJ1-3; D call uncertain. The CDR3 length is 17 residues. The germline gives CDR1 MNHNS, CDR2 SASEGT. V was pared by 3 bases and J by 0 bases, with 15 bases between. CDR3: CASSDPPRGLSGNTIYF. The CDR3 nucleotides read TGTGCCAGCAGTGATCCCCCGCGAGGCCTCTCTGGAAACACCATATATTTT.

The chain links TRBV6-5 to TRBJ2-5; the match to TRBD2 covers 7 bases. CDR3 length equals 13 residues. The V segment lost 4 bases and the J segment 4 bases; nucleotides outside the gene matches: 3. Germline CDR1 MNHEY, CDR2 SVGAGI. Here the CDR3 reads CASSSGGGETQYF. CDR3 bases: TGTGCCAGCAGTTCTGGCGGGGGAGAGACCCAGTACTTC.

This chain joins TRBV19 and TRBJ1-5; the D is unclear. The CDR3 runs to 12 residues. CDR1 LNHDA and CDR2 SQIVND come from the germline V gene (reference sequence). V was clipped by 4 bases and J by 6 bases, with 7 bases between them. The CDR3 region has the DNA TGTGCCAGTAGTAGAGGTGGTCAGCCCCAGCATTTT. Protein product: CASSRGGQPQHF.

The chain links TRBV11-2 to TRBJ1-3; 10 bases match TRBD1. Germline CDR1 is SGHAT and CDR2 is FQNNGV. The junction had 9 bases not matched to a gene; V was cut back by 2 bases and J by 5 bases. The CDR3 is 17 amino acids. This CDR3 is CASSLLDSGQGRNTIYF. CDR3 coding DNA: TGTGCCAGCAGCTTACTCGATTCGGGACAGGGGAGAAACACCATATATTTT.

The sample holds a few counts of this clone. V and J are TRBV3-1 (or the pseudogene TRBV3-2) and TRBJ1-1; TRBD1 aligns across 8 bases. V was pared by 4 bases and J by 4 bases, with 2 bases of the junction left unmatched. The CDR3 loop spans 13 amino acids. The germline gives CDR1 LGHDT, CDR2 YNNKEL (reference sequence). The CDR3, as DNA: TGTGCCAGCAGCCTTACAGGGGGCACTGAAGCTTTCTTT. This encodes CASSLTGGTEAFF.

The chain joins TRBV3-1 (or the pseudogene TRBV3-2) to TRBJ2-1; 10 nucleotides agree with TRBD1. The CDR3 loop spans 14 amino acids. The V gene's germline CDR1 is LGHDT and CDR2 YNNKEL (reference sequence). The trim removed 4 bases at V and 6 bases at J, leaving 3 bases unmatched. CDR3 DNA sequence: TGTGCCAGCAGCCCAAGGACAGGGGGCAATGAGCAGTTCTTC. It encodes CASSPRTGGNEQFF.